This record concerns one T cell receptor beta chain sequence. The clone's antigen remains unknown. Base quality data are lacking; no much larger clone is found one base away. The data were obtained in a study of post-analysis software for immune sequencing data (dated by TCRdb to between 2014 and 2017). The study in broad terms: Relapsing-remitting, secondary progressive and progressive-relapsing multiple sclerosis were recorded as disease courses, and subtype annotation was lacking for some patients. The multiple sclerosis patient repertoires were compared with 11 previously published healthy control repertoires from donors aged about 6 to 26 years. A subset of samples was prepared in parallel using single-end sample barcoding, then pooled and co-amplified after Illumina adapter ligation. General conclusions and limits of the study: Direct clustering with F measure showed strong co-clustering of samples prepared in the same batch, prompting a batch-effect correction. The multiple sclerosis patient group was slightly younger than the control group. Normalized Chao1 diversity was significantly lower in multiple sclerosis patients than controls, suggesting substantial peripheral T-cell clonal expansion.

The library was obtained by PCR. Reads for this sample came from an Illumina HiSeq 2500. Unique molecular identifiers were incorporated into TCR beta cDNA libraries to reduce PCR and sequencing biases. Some 500,000 cDNA molecules were obtained per 1 to 10 million input T cells, so each molecule approximated one T cell. Patient libraries were prepared and sequenced with the same protocol used for the earlier healthy control dataset. Samples belonging to the same batch were prepared together, multiplexed and sequenced on a shared HiSeq lane. The authors' analysis ran thus. Raw barcoded reads were processed with MIGEC, and single-read molecular identifier groups were discarded before consensus assembly and CDR3 extraction. Clonotype tables were post-analysed with VDJtools, normalizing diversity by down-sampling all datasets to the smallest sample size. To correct batch-related cross-sample contamination, repertoire overlap clustering matched CDR3 amino acid sequences but not nucleotide sequences. TCRdb redid the processing of the public reads, applying fastp at Q25 and MiXCR, and retained in-frame beta chains. Rows with one shared CDR3 protein collapse into an entry with the most common genes and DNA. TCRdb's processing, not the authors' own work, is the source of the V and J calls. The sample table records fewer than 700,000 distinct CDR3 sequences; about 44% of these occur just once. Under 2% of the sample belongs to the ten largest clones.

To demonstrate the VDJtools post-analysis software, TCR beta repertoires were profiled from the peripheral blood of 13 young patients with multiple sclerosis. The patients with multiple sclerosis were children and adolescents between about 6 and 17 years of age. Sequencing was done on a sample of blood. The sequence came from a girl between 10 and 17 years old with multiple sclerosis.

Read as DNA, the sequence is TGCAGTGTTAGTAAAGGGACGGGGCCTTACGAGCAGTACTTC. Translated, this gives CSVSKGTGPYEQYF. The sequence links TRBV20-1 to TRBJ2-7, with the D call tentatively TRBD1 or TRBD2, each fitting 5 bases. For CDR1 and CDR2, the germline V gene (reference sequence) lists DFQATT and SNEGSKA. The CDR3 measures 14 amino acids from cysteine to phenylalanine. Of all the DNA, just the CDR3 is kept, 42 bases in frame from base 1. A distance of 20 bases separates the germline ends of V and J, which lose 7 bases and 4 bases respectively.